The 14 T cell receptor beta chains given below trace back to one sample, sequenced in a study of regulatory T cells in long-lasting Graves disease. Arm-PCR with iRepertoire HTBI primers amplified the CDR3 regions for these TCR beta libraries. TCRdb reanalysed the multiplex PCR reads using MiXCR and keeps one entry per CDR3 protein. The table includes some 450,000 distinct CDR3 sequences, around 17% detected once. Indicated time point: newly diagnosed GD, antithyroid drugs for less than 3 months. PBMC RNA was the source of the TCR library. The same data also contributed to another study, on T cells in Graves' hyperthyroidism and ophthalmopathy.

The sample consisted of peripheral blood mononuclear cells (PBMCs), taken at new diagnosis, from a patient treated with antithyroid drugs. The receptors shown here come from a woman under 40 with Graves disease.

Of note for this clonotype: Given a much more abundant clone one base away, this may be a read error. V usage is TRBV9 and J usage is TRBJ2-3; a weak D match, TRBD2 (6 bases). CDR3 length equals 14 residues. Germline-derived CDR1 and CDR2 are SGDLS and YYNGEE. The CDR3 DNA is TGTGTCAGCAGCGTAGGGCTAGCGATGGATACGCAGTATTTT. It translates to CVSSVGLAMDTQYF.

This clonotype showed up many times. The chain is built from TRBV10-3 and TRBJ2-5; a possible D gene is TRBD1 (6 bases). CDR1 ENHRY and CDR2 SYGVKD come from the germline V gene. V was shortened by 5 bases and J by 0 bases, with 10 bases between the two germline ends. The CDR3 runs to 14 residues. Here the CDR3 reads CAISFGTYQETQYF. CDR3 nucleotides: TGTGCCATCAGTTTCGGGACATACCAAGAGACCCAGTACTTC.

This clonotype appeared many times. The rearrangement links TRBV6-1 to TRBJ2-3; 9 nucleotides align to TRBD2. V lost 2 bases and J lost 6; bases outside the gene matches: 9. The CDR3 has 16 residues. Germline-derived CDR1 and CDR2 are MNHNS and SASEGT. CDR3 sequence reads: CASSESRGLASDTQYF. CDR3 nucleotide sequence: TGTGCCAGCAGTGAATCTAGGGGACTAGCTTCGGATACGCAGTATTTT.

With respect to this clonotype: Given a much more abundant clone one base away, this may be a read error. The J gene is TRBJ2-2, the V gene TRBV11-2; no reliable D call. From germline, CDR1 is SGHAT and CDR2 FQNNGV. CDR3 length: 14 residues. The CDR3 spells CASNLVVLTGELFF. The CDR3 DNA reads TGTGCCAGCAACTTAGTGGTGCTCACCGGGGAGCTGTTTTTT.

Worth noting for this clonotype: The junction departs from the called germline gene at one end, perhaps through a read error. J is TRBJ2-3 and V is TRBV19; 7 positions match TRBD2. TRBJ2-7 matches the DNA end more closely, so the J call is doubtful. Germline V lookup: CDR1 LNHDA, CDR2 SQIVND (reference sequence). This CDR3 has 16 residues. The CDR3 DNA reads TGTGCCTGTAGTAAAGGGAAGCGGGACGTCTCCTACGAGCAGTACTTC. Translation gives CACSKGKRDVSYEQYF.

This clonotype was seen repeatedly, ten times or more. The J gene is TRBJ2-5, the V gene TRBV20-1; D remains unclear. V was clipped by 1 base and J by 5 bases, with 11 bases between them. CDR1 and CDR2 (germline): DFQATT, SNEGSKA (reference sequence). The CDR3 is 13 amino acids. In DNA form, the CDR3 reads TGCAGTGCTAGAGTCCCCTTTTCGGAGACCCAGTACTTC. It is translated as CSARVPFSETQYF.

The rearrangement uses TRBV11-2 and TRBJ2-1; perhaps TRBD1 as D (5 bases). This CDR3 is built from 13 residues. Germline loops: CDR1 SGHAT, CDR2 FQNNGV. The V end lost 3 bases, the J end lost 10 bases, and 13 bases lay between the germline ends. CDR3 nucleotide sequence: TGTGCCAGCAGCTTGGGGCTGTCCTACGAGCAGTTCTTC. It encodes CASSLGLSYEQFF.

The V call is TRBV28, the J call TRBJ2-1, with TRBD1 matching 10 bases. The CDR3 is 15 amino acids. Germline CDR1 reads MDHEN; CDR2 reads SYDVKM. V lost 2 bases, J lost 7 bases, and 5 bases stayed unmatched. The CDR3 DNA sequence: TGTGCCAGCAGTTTAAGACAGGGGGCCGGAAATGAGCAGTTCTTC. This gives the protein CASSLRQGAGNEQFF.

This clonotype was found many times. The rearrangement links TRBV12-3 or TRBV12-4 to TRBJ1-2; 7 bases agree with TRBD1. Germline trimming cut 7 bases from V and 4 bases from J; bases unmatched to any gene: 6. The CDR3 is made up of 13 amino acids. CDR3 in DNA: TGTGCCAGCAAGGTGACAGGGATCTATGGCTACACCTTC. It codes for CASKVTGIYGYTF.

This clonotype showed up many times. This chain joins TRBV28 and TRBJ2-1, with D uncertain. The CDR3 runs to 14 residues. The V gene's germline CDR1 is MDHEN and CDR2 SYDVKM. V was clipped by 6 bases and J by 7 bases, with 16 bases between them. The CDR3 protein is CASSLPLIPNEQFF. The CDR3 DNA sequence: TGTGCCAGCAGCCTACCGTTAATACCTAATGAGCAGTTCTTC.

This clonotype was detected many times. V and J are TRBV7-8 and TRBJ2-7; 12 nucleotides match TRBD2. The CDR3 sequence is 16 residues long. The V segment lost 0 bases and the J segment 7 bases; nucleotides outside the gene matches: 7. Per germline, CDR1 SGHVS and CDR2 FQNEAQ. CDR3 in DNA: TGTGCCAGCAGCTTAGCGCTTGGACTAGCGGGATCTGAGCAGTACTTC. This encodes CASSLALGLAGSEQYF.

V and J are TRBV9 and TRBJ1-6, with D possibly being TRBD1 (5 bases). The CDR3 totals 13 residues. Germline lookup yields CDR1 SGDLS and CDR2 YYNGEE. V lost 0 bases and J 11 bases, leaving 9 bases between the germline ends. CDR3 coding DNA: TGTGCCAGCAGCGTAGGGGGCATGCCACCCCTCCACTTT. Translating gives CASSVGGMPPLHF.

This rearrangement joins TRBV24-1 to TRBJ2-6, with D possibly being TRBD1 (6 bases). The CDR3 sequence is 16 residues long. V was shortened by 4 bases and J by 4 bases, with 13 bases between the two germline ends. Germline V lookup: CDR1 KGHDR, CDR2 SFDVKD. The chain's CDR3 is CATSESRGGGANVLTF. The CDR3 DNA reads TGTGCCACCAGTGAGTCCAGGGGCGGAGGGGCCAACGTCCTGACTTTC.

The chain has TRBV28 and TRBJ1-4; D is unresolved. Germline CDR1 and CDR2: MDHEN and SYDVKM. The CDR3 consists of 15 residues. V was clipped by 3 bases and J by 6 bases, with 14 bases between them. The CDR3 nucleotides are TGTGCCAGCAGTTTCGACGGCAGTCGGGATGAAAAACTGTTTTTT. Translating it yields CASSFDGSRDEKLFF.